This paragraph reports one T cell receptor beta chain. Its target is not known. The germline gene is not matched at one end of the junction; a read error may be the cause. This sample is drawn from a study of T-cell memory formation after mild COVID-19. TCRdb redid the calling of the 5' RACE reads with MiXCR, one entry per CDR3 protein. This table holds approximately 430,000 distinct CDR3 sequences, more than 20% found once. This CDR3 is built from 15 residues. CDR1 and CDR2 (germline): SSHAT, FNYEAQ (reference sequence). The study, taken as a whole, reports: For second-wave clones that peaked at day 37, SARS-CoV-2 specificity went unverified.

The chain combines TRBV7-7 with TRBJ2-7; 13 nucleotides align to TRBD2. The source material was PBMCs or a T cell subset sorted from them (not recorded which). The TCR comes from an adult woman who had mild COVID-19 (a few samples of this study predate the infection). Cell type and time point are not known. CDR3 DNA sequence: TGTGCTAGCAGCCCCACTAGCGGGAGGGGGTACGAGCAGTACTTC. Its protein is CASSPTSGRGYEQYF.